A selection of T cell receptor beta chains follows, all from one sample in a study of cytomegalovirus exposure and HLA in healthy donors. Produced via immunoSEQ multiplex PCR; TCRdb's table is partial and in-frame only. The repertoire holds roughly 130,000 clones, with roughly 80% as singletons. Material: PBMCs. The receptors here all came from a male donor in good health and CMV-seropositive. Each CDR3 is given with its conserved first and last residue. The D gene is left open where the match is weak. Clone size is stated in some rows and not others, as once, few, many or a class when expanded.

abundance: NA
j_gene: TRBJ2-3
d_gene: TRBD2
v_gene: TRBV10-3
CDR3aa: CAISGASGGDTQYF
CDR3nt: TGTGCCATCAGTGGGGCTAGCGGGGGGGATACGCAGTATTTT

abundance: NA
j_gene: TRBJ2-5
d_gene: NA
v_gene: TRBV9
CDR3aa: CASASAEETQYF
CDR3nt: TGTGCCAGCGCCAGCGCAGAAGAGACCCAGTACTTC

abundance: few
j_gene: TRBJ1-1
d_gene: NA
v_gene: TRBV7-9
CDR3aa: CASSFPGGGTEAFF
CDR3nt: TGTGCCAGCAGCTTTCCCGGAGGAGGCACTGAAGCTTTCTTT

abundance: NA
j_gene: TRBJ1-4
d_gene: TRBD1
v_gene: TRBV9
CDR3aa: CASSVGTGRGEKLFF
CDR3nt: TGTGCCAGCAGCGTTGGGACAGGGCGGGGAGAAAAACTGTTTTTT

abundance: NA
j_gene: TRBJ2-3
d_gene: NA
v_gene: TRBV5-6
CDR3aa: CASSLGLADTQYF
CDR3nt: TGTGCCAGCAGCTTGGGACTAGCAGATACGCAGTATTTT

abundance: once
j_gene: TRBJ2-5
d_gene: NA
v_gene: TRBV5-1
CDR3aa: CASSLPSLEAQYF
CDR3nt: TGCGCCAGCAGCTTGCCTTCCCTAGAGGCCCAGTACTTC

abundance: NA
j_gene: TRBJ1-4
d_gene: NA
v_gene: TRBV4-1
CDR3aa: CASSQETGLDEKLFF
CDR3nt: TGCGCCAGCAGCCAAGAAACTGGCCTAGATGAAAAACTGTTTTTT

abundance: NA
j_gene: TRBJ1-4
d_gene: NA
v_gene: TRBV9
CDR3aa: CASSVELGAEKLFF
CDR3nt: TGTGCCAGCAGCGTAGAACTGGGGGCTGAAAAACTGTTTTTT

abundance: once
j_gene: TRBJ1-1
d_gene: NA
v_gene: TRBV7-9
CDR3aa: CASSLTGEAFF
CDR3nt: TGTGCCAGCAGCCTTACAGGGGAAGCTTTCTTT

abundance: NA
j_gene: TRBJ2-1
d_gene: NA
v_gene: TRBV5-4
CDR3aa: CASASSGISYNEQFF
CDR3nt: TGTGCCAGCGCCTCATCGGGAATCTCCTACAATGAGCAGTTCTTC

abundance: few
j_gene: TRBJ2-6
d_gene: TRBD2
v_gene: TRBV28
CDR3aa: CASTPYSGLAGTSGANVLTF
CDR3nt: TGTGCCAGCACCCCCTATTCTGGACTAGCGGGTACCTCTGGGGCCAACGTCCTGACTTTC

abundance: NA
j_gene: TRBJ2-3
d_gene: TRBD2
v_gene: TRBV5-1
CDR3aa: CASSLAPGLGGYF
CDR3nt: TGCGCCAGCAGCTTGGCCCCGGGACTAGGGGGGTATTTT

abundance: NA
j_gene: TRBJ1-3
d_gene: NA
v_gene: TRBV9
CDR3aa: CASSPSVLLSSGNTIYF
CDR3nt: TGTGCCAGCAGCCCTAGTGTCCTCTTGAGCTCTGGAAACACCATATATTTT

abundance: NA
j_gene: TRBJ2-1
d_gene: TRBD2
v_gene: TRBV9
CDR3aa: CASSVATSGYNEQFF
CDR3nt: TGTGCCAGCAGCGTAGCGACTAGCGGGTACAATGAGCAGTTCTTC

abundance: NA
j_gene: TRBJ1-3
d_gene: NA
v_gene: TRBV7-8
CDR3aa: CASSWETSYRAGNTIYF
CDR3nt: TGTGCCAGCAGCTGGGAGACCAGTTACAGGGCCGGAAACACCATATATTTT

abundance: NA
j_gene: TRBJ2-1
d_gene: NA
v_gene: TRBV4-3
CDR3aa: CASSLPLYGSVDEQFF
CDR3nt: TGCGCCAGCAGCCTGCCCCTTTATGGTAGCGTGGATGAGCAGTTCTTC

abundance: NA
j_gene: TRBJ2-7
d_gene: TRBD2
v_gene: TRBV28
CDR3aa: CASSLGGGGSSYEQYF
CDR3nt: TGTGCCAGCAGTTTGGGGGGAGGCGGGAGCTCCTACGAGCAGTACTTC

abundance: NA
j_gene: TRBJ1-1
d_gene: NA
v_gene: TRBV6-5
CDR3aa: CASSLSGGVNTEAFF
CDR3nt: TGTGCCAGCAGTTTGTCCGGAGGAGTGAACACTGAAGCTTTCTTT

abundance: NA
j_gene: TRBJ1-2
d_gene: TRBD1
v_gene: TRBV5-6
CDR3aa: CASSWDRSNYGYTF
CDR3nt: TGTGCCAGCAGCTGGGACAGATCTAACTATGGCTACACCTTC

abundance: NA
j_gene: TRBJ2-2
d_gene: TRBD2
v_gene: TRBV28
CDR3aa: CASSLWTSGSTGELFF
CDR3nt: TGTGCCAGCAGTTTATGGACTAGCGGGAGTACCGGGGAGCTGTTTTTT

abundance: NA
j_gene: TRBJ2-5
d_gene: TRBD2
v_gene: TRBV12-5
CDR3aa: CASGPGGRETQYF
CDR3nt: TGTGCTAGTGGCCCGGGAGGGCGGGAGACCCAGTACTTC

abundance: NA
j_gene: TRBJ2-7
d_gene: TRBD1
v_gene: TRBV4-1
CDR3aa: CASSQGTGYEQYF
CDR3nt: TGCGCCAGCAGCCAAGGGACAGGCTACGAGCAGTACTTC

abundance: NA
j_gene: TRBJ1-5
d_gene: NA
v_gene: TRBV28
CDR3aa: CASSRRTGNSNQPQHF
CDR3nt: TGTGCCAGCAGTCGACGCACAGGGAATAGCAATCAGCCCCAGCATTTT

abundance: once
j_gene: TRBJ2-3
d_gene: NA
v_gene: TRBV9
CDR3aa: CASSAGGQGATDTQYF
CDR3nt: TGTGCCAGCAGCGCCGGGGGGCAGGGGGCAACAGATACGCAGTATTTT

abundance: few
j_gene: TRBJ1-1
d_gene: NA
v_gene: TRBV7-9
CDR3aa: CASSRGLIGNTEAFF
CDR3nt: TGTGCCAGCAGCCGAGGCCTTATAGGGAACACTGAAGCTTTCTTT

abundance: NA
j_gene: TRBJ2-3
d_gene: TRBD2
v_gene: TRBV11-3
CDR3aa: CASSLGLAGGEDTQYF
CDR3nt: TGTGCCAGCAGCTTAGGACTAGCGGGAGGTGAAGATACGCAGTATTTT

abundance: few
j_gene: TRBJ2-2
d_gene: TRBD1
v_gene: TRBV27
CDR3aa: CAASGTGETGELFF
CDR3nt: TGTGCCGCCTCTGGGACAGGGGAGACCGGGGAGCTGTTTTTT

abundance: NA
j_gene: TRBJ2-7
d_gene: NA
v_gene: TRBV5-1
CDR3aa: CASSLGSRGTYEQYF
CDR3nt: TGCGCCAGCAGCTTGGGTTCTAGAGGGACCTACGAGCAGTACTTC

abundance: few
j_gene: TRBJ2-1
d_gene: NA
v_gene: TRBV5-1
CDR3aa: CASSLAPLNEQFF
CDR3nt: TGCGCCAGCAGCTTGGCCCCCCTTAATGAGCAGTTCTTC

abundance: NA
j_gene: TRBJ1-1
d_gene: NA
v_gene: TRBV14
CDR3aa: CASSSRGNTEAFF
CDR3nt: TGTGCCAGCAGCTCTCGGGGAAACACTGAAGCTTTCTTT

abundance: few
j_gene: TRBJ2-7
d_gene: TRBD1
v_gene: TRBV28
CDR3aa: CASSQPTGGSYEQYF
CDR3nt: TGTGCCAGCAGCCAGCCCACAGGGGGATCCTACGAGCAGTACTTC

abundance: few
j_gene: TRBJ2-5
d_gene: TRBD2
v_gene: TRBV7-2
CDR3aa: CASSLGEASGYF
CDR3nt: TGTGCCAGCAGCTTAGGGGAAGCTAGCGGGTACTTC

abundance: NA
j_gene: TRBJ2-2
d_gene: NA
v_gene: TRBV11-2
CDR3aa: CASSLQAPNAGELFF
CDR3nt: TGTGCCAGCAGCTTACAGGCGCCGAACGCCGGGGAGCTGTTTTTT

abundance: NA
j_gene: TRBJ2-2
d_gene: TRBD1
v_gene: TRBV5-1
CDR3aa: CASSSTQGASTGELFF
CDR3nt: TGCGCCAGCAGCTCAACACAGGGGGCCAGCACCGGGGAGCTGTTTTTT

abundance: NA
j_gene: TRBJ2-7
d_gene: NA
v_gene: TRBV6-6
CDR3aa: CASSYLSGPKFEQYF
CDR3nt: TGTGCCAGCAGTTACCTTAGCGGTCCCAAGTTCGAGCAGTACTTC

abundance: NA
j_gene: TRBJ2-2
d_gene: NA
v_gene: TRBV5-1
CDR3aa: CASSDPTVLTNTGELFF
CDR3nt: TGCGCCAGCAGCGACCCGACAGTACTGACGAACACCGGGGAGCTGTTTTTT

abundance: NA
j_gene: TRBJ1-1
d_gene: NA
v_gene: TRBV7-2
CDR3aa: CASSRVGGTEAFF
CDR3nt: TGTGCCAGCAGCCGAGTCGGGGGGACTGAAGCTTTCTTT

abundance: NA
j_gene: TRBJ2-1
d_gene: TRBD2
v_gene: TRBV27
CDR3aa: CASSPQGLAGGNEQFF
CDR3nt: TGTGCCAGCAGTCCACAGGGACTAGCGGGAGGCAATGAGCAGTTCTTC

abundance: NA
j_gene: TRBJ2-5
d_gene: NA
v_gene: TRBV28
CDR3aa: CATHTRSGFETQYF
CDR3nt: TGTGCCACCCACACGAGATCGGGTTTTGAGACCCAGTACTTC

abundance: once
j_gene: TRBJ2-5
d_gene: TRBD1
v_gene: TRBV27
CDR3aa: CASRRDRVVGETQYF
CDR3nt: TGTGCCAGCAGACGAGACAGGGTCGTAGGAGAGACCCAGTACTTC

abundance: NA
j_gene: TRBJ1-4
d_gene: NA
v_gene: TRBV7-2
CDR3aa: CASSDVGRVGEKLFF
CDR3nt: TGTGCCAGCAGCGACGTCGGCAGGGTGGGCGAAAAACTGTTTTTT

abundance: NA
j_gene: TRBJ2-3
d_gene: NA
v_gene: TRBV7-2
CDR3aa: CASSLVAGRDTQYF
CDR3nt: TGTGCCAGCAGCTTAGTGGCCGGGAGAGATACGCAGTATTTT

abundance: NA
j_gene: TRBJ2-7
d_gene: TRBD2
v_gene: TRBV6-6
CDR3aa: CASSYSFGLESEQYF
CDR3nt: TGTGCCAGCAGTTACTCATTCGGACTAGAATCCGAGCAGTACTTC

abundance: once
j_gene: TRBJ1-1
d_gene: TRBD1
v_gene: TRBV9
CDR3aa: CASSEQGVGTEAFF
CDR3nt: TGTGCCAGCAGCGAGCAGGGGGTAGGCACTGAAGCTTTCTTT

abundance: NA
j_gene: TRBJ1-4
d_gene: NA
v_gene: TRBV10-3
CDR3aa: CATRDFNEKLFF
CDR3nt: TGTGCCACCCGGGACTTTAATGAAAAACTGTTTTTT

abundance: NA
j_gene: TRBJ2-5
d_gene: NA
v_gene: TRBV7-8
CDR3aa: CASSPRVTQYF
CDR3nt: TGTGCCAGCAGCCCTCGCGTGACCCAGTACTTC

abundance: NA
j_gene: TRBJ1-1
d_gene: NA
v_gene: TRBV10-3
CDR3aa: CAIAGQGNTEAFF
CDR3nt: TGTGCCATCGCAGGGCAGGGGAACACTGAAGCTTTCTTT

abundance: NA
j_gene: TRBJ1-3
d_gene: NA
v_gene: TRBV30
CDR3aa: CACDRQDSGNTIYF
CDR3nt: TGTGCCTGTGATCGTCAGGACTCTGGAAACACCATATATTTT

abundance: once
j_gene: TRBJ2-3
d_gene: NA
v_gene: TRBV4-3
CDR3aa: CASSQDSGVGNTQYF
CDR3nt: TGCGCCAGCAGCCAAGATTCGGGGGTGGGAAATACGCAGTATTTT

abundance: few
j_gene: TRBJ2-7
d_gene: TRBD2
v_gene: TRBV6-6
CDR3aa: CASINGLAHSYEQYF
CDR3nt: TGTGCCAGCATTAACGGACTAGCGCACTCCTACGAGCAGTACTTC

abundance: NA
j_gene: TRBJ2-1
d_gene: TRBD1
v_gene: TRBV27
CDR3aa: CASTGTGYNEQFF
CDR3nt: TGTGCCAGTACCGGGACAGGGTACAATGAGCAGTTCTTC

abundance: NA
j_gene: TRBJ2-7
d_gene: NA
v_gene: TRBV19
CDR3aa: CASSMAASSYEQYF
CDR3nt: TGTGCCAGTAGTATGGCTGCCAGCTCCTACGAGCAGTACTTC

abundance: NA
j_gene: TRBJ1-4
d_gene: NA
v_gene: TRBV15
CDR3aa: CATSGGRDYEKLFF
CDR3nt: TGTGCCACCAGCGGGGGAAGGGACTATGAAAAACTGTTTTTT

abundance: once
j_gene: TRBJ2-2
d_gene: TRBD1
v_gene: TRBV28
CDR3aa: CASRATDRVTGELFF
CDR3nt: TGTGCCAGCAGGGCCACGGACAGGGTAACCGGGGAGCTGTTTTTT

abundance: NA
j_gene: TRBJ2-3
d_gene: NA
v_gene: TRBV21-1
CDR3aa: CASSGRTEGPTDTQYF
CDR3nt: TGTGCCAGCAGCGGTCGCACGGAGGGACCAACAGATACGCAGTATTTT

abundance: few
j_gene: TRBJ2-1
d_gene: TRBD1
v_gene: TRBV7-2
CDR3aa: CASIDGTGSNEQFF
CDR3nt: TGTGCCAGCATAGACGGGACAGGGTCGAATGAGCAGTTCTTC

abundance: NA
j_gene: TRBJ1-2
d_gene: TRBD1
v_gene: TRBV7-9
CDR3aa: CASSARDRGRGGYTF
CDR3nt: TGTGCCAGCAGCGCGAGGGACAGGGGGCGAGGTGGCTACACCTTC

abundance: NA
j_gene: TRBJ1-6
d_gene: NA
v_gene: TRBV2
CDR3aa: CAGGRRDSPLHF
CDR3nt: TGTGCCGGCGGACGGCGGGATTCACCCCTCCACTTT

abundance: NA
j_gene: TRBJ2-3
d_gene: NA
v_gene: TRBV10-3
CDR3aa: CATEGGTDTQYF
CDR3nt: TGTGCCACCGAAGGGGGAACAGATACGCAGTATTTT

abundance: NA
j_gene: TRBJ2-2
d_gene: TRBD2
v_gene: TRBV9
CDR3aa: CASSVEVLAGDTGELFF
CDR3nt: TGTGCCAGCAGCGTAGAAGTCCTAGCGGGAGATACCGGGGAGCTGTTTTTT